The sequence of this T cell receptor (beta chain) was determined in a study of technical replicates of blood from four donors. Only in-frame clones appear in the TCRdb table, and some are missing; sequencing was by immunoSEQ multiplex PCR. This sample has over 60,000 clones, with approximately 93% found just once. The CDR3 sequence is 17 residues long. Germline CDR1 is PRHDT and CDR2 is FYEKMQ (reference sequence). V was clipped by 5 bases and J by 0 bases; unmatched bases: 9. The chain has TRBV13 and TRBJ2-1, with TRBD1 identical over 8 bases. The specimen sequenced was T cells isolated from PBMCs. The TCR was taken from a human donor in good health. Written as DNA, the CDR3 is TGTGCCAGCAGCCCGCATCCTACAGGGGGCTCCTACAATGAGCAGTTCTTC. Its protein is CASSPHPTGGSYNEQFF.